Listed below are T cell receptor beta chains from one sample, sequenced in a study of blood T cell repertoires in COVID-19. Measured with immunoSEQ multiplex PCR; TCRdb has only the in-frame clones, and not every one. The profile covers fewer than 250,000 clones, with about four fifths appearing a single time and more than 4% taken by the ten largest. Sequences were obtained from peripheral blood. The receptors shown here come from a man in his forties or fifties with acute or convalescent COVID-19. Both conserved end residues are part of each CDR3. D genes are given only for firm matches. Clone size is given for some rows only: seen once, a few or many times, or a class if the clone is expanded.

>TRBJ2-7|TRBV6-5|NA|TRBD2
CASSRLAGGYEQYF
TGTGCCAGCAGCCGACTAGCGGGGGGCTACGAGCAGTACTTC
>TRBJ2-7|TRBV11-2|once|NA
CASSLSAGYLTYEQYF
TGTGCCAGCAGCTTAAGCGCAGGGTATTTGACCTACGAGCAGTACTTC
>TRBJ1-2|TRBV19|NA|TRBD1
CASNTRDRGPVNYGYTF
TGTGCCAGTAATACCCGGGACAGGGGGCCGGTCAACTATGGCTACACCTTC
>TRBJ1-1|TRBV28|NA|NA
CATSNRENTEAFF
TGTGCCACCTCGAACCGGGAGAACACTGAAGCTTTCTTT
>TRBJ1-1|TRBV12-3/TRBV12-4|few|NA
CASIKWQNTEAFF
TGTGCCAGCATAAAATGGCAGAACACTGAAGCTTTCTTT
>TRBJ1-3|TRBV10-3|NA|TRBD1
CAISPGQSFSGNTIYF
TGTGCCATCAGTCCGGGACAGAGTTTCTCTGGAAACACCATATATTTT
>TRBJ2-1|TRBV5-1|NA|TRBD1
CASSSSGGTWFF
TGCGCCAGCAGCTCTTCAGGGGGTACTTGGTTCTTC
>TRBJ2-1|TRBV9|NA|NA
CASSSRDFGSYNEQFF
TGTGCCAGCAGCTCACGGGACTTTGGCTCCTACAATGAGCAGTTCTTC
>TRBJ1-1|TRBV6-2/TRBV6-3|NA|NA
CASSQLPPGLTEAFF
TGTGCCAGCAGCCAATTACCTCCGGGATTAACTGAAGCTTTCTTT
>TRBJ1-4|TRBV5-1|NA|TRBD1
CASSVDGTGSEKLFF
TGCGCCAGCAGCGTGGATGGGACAGGGAGTGAAAAACTGTTTTTT
>TRBJ2-1|TRBV7-3|NA|TRBD2
CASSLEASGSLEQFF
TGTGCCAGCAGCTTAGAGGCTAGCGGTTCCTTGGAGCAGTTCTTC
>TRBJ2-4|TRBV18|NA|NA
CASSLVTQDAQYF
TGTGCCAGCTCACTCGTTACACAGGACGCCCAGTACTTC
>TRBJ1-1|TRBV13|few|TRBD1
CASSLSGTGRVPEAFF
TGTGCCAGCAGCTTAAGTGGGACAGGGAGGGTTCCTGAAGCTTTCTTT
>TRBJ2-3|TRBV6-4|NA|TRBD2
CASAEVGLAGGNTDTQYF
TGTGCCAGCGCCGAGGTGGGACTAGCGGGAGGTAACACAGATACGCAGTATTTT
>TRBJ2-5|TRBV6-5|few|TRBD1
CASSSQGAGGMSSHF
TGTGCCAGCAGCTCCCAGGGGGCCGGGGGAATGAGCAGCCACTTC
>TRBJ2-4|TRBV30|NA|TRBD1
CAWGTGVAIQYF
TGTGCCTGGGGGACAGGGGTGGCCATTCAGTACTTC
>TRBJ1-6|TRBV9|NA|NA
CASSVGPSSYNSPLHF
TGTGCCAGCAGCGTAGGCCCTAGCTCCTATAATTCACCCCTCCACTTT
>TRBJ1-2|TRBV3-1/TRBV3-2|few|TRBD1
CASSPGTGRDFNYGYTF
TGTGCCAGCAGCCCGGGGACAGGCCGCGATTTTAACTATGGCTACACCTTC
>TRBJ2-1|TRBV4-1|NA|TRBD2
CASSQVTSGGTYNEQFF
TGCGCCAGCAGCCAAGTAACTAGCGGGGGGACATACAATGAGCAGTTCTTC
>TRBJ2-2|TRBV19|NA|TRBD1
CASSTTGATGELFF
TGTGCCAGTAGTACGACAGGGGCCACCGGGGAGCTGTTTTTT
>TRBJ1-6|TRBV4-1|NA|TRBD1
CASSQKWTGGLSSYNSPLHF
TGCGCCAGCAGCCAAAAATGGACAGGGGGCTTAAGCTCCTATAATTCACCCCTCCACTTT
>TRBJ1-2|TRBV10-3|NA|NA
CATWVVSGGYTF
TGTGCCACCTGGGTCGTTTCGGGAGGCTACACCTTC
>TRBJ2-7|TRBV27|NA|NA
CASSRGYEQYF
TGTGCCAGCAGCCGCGGCTACGAGCAGTACTTC
>TRBJ2-5|TRBV5-4|NA|TRBD2
CASSLFGGGIQETQYF
TGTGCCAGCAGCTTATTCGGGGGGGGTATCCAAGAGACCCAGTACTTC
>TRBJ1-2|TRBV18|NA|NA
CASSPPGTFNYGYTF
TGTGCCAGCTCACCACCCGGGACTTTTAACTATGGCTACACCTTC
>TRBJ2-7|TRBV11-2|NA|NA
CASSPGLLTYEQYF
TGTGCCAGCAGCCCGGGACTTCTAACCTACGAGCAGTACTTC
>TRBJ1-6|TRBV11-2|NA|NA
CASSLGQGNSPLHF
TGTGCCAGCAGCTTAGGGCAGGGTAATTCACCCCTCCACTTT
>TRBJ2-7|TRBV19|once|NA
CASSRGSGYYEQYF
TGTGCCAGTAGTAGGGGGAGCGGGTACTACGAGCAGTACTTC
>TRBJ2-2|TRBV9|NA|TRBD1
CASSAQGDLNTGELFF
TGTGCCAGCAGCGCGCAGGGGGATCTGAACACCGGGGAGCTGTTTTTT
>TRBJ2-7|TRBV9|NA|NA
CASSVAPAGYEQYF
TGTGCCAGCAGCGTAGCCCCAGCGGGTTACGAGCAGTACTTC
>TRBJ2-7|TRBV7-8|NA|TRBD1
CASSGTGQGAPLPYEQYF
TGTGCCAGCAGCGGGACGGGACAGGGGGCTCCCCTACCCTACGAGCAGTACTTC
>TRBJ2-5|TRBV11-2|NA|NA
CASSSGLSETQYF
TGTGCCAGCAGCTCAGGGCTATCGGAGACCCAGTACTTC
>TRBJ2-5|TRBV11-2|few|NA
CASSLGWGLRETQYF
TGTGCCAGCAGCTTAGGTTGGGGCTTAAGGGAGACCCAGTACTTC
>TRBJ2-1|TRBV5-8|NA|NA
CASSPGHLEQFF
TGTGCCAGCAGCCCGGGACACTTGGAGCAGTTCTTC
>TRBJ1-5|TRBV10-3|NA|TRBD1
CAIRATGEGNQPQHF
TGTGCCATCAGGGCAACAGGGGAAGGCAATCAGCCCCAGCATTTT